This T cell receptor beta chain originates from a study of T cells in Graves' hyperthyroidism and ophthalmopathy. The study, taken as a whole, reports: Clonotypes that were expanded in thyroid above 0.001 mostly appeared in blood too.

The CDR3 regions of TCR beta were amplified from RNA transcripts. A set of HTBI primers served as the primers for a first-round RT-PCR of the TCR CDR3. TCRdb reprocessed the multiplex PCR reads via MiXCR and lists one record per CDR3 protein. The table has about 480,000 distinct CDR3 sequences, approximately 15% seen once. At least ten counts were recorded for this clonotype. The target antigen is unknown. The CDR3 consists of 12 residues. The V end lost 2 bases, the J end lost 1 base, and 0 bases lay between the germline ends. CDR1 is KGHSH and CDR2 is LQKENI in the germline V gene. This sequence joins TRBV18 and TRBJ2-4; no clear D gene. The source of this sequence is a young woman with Graves' hyperthyroidism. Sequencing was carried out using blood. The chain's CDR3 is CASSPAKNIQYF. In nucleotides, the CDR3 is TGTGCCAGCTCACCAGCCAAAAACATTCAGTACTTC.